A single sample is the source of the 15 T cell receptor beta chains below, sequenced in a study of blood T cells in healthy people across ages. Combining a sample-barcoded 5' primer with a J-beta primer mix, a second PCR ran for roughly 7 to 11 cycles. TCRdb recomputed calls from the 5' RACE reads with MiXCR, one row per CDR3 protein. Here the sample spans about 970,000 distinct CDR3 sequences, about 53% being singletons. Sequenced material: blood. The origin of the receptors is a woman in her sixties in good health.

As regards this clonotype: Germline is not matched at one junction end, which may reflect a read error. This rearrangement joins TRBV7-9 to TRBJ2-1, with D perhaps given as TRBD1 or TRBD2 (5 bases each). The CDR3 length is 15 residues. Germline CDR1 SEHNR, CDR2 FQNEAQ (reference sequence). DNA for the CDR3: TGCGCCAGCAGCTCGGTGGACGGGGCCCCTAATGAGCAGTTCTTC. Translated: CASSSVDGAPNEQFF.

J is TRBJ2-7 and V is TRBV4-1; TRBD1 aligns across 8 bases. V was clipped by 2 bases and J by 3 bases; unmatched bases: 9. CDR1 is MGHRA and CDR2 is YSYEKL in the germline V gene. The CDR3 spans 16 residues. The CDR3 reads CASSQTWDRRDYEQYF. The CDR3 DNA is TGCGCCAGCAGCCAAACTTGGGACAGGCGAGACTACGAGCAGTACTTC.

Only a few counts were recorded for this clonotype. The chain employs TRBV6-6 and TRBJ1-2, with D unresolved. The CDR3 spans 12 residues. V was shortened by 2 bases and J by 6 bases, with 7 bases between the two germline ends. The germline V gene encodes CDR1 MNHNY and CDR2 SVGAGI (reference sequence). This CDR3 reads CASSYSRNGYTF. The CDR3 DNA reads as TGTGCCAGCAGTTACAGTCGAAATGGCTACACCTTC.

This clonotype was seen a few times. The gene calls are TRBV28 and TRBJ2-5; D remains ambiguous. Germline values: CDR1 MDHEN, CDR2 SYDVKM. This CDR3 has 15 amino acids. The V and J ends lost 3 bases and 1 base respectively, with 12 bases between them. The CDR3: CASSFPRTVQETQYF. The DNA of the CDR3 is TGTGCCAGCAGTTTCCCTCGGACGGTCCAAGAGACCCAGTACTTC.

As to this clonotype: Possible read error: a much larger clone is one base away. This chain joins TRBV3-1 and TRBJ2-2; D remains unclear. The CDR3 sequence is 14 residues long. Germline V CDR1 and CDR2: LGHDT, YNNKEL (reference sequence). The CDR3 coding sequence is TGTGCCAACAGCCAAGCGACGGCCACCGGGGAGCTGTTTTTT. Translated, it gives CANSQATATGELFF.

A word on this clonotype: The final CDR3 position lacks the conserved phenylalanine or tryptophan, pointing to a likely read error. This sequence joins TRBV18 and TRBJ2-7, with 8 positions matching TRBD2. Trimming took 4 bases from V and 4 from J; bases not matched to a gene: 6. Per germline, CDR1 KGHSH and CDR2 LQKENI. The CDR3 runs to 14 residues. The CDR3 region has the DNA TGTGCCAGCTCACTACCGGGACTAGGGTACGAGCAGTACTTA. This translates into CASSLPGLGYEQYL.

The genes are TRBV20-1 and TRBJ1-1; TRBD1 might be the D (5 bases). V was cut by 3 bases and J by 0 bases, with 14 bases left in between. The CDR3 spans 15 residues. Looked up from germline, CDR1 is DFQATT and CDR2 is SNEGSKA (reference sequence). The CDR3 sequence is CSARPQQDMNTEAFF. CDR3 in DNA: TGCAGTGCTAGGCCCCAACAGGATATGAACACTGAAGCTTTCTTT.

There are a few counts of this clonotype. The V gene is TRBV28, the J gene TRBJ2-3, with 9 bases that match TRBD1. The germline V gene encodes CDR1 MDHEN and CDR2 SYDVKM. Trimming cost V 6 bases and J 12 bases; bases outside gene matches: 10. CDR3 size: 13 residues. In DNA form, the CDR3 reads TGTGCCAGCAGCCCGAATAACAGGGGGCGTCAGTATTTT. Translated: CASSPNNRGRQYF.

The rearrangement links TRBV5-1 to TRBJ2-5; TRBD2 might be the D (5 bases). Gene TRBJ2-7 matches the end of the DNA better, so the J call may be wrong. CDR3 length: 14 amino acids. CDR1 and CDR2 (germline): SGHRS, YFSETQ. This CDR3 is CASSLTGKLDEQYF. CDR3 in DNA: TGCGCCAGCAGCTTAACCGGGAAGCTCGACGAGCAGTACTTC.

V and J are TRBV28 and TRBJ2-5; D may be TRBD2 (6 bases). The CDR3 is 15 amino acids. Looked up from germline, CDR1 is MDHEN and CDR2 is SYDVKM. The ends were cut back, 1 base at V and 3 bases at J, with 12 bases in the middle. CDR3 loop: CASSLSRTNKETQYF. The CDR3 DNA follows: TGTGCCAGCAGTTTATCGAGGACTAACAAAGAGACCCAGTACTTC.

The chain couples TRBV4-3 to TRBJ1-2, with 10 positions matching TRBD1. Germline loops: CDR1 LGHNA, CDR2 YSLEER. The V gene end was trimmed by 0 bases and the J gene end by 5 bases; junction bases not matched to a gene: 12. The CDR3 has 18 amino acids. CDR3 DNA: TGCGCCAGCAGCCAAGACCTTACGACAGGGGGCGGGTATTATGGCTACACCTTC. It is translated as CASSQDLTTGGGYYGYTF.

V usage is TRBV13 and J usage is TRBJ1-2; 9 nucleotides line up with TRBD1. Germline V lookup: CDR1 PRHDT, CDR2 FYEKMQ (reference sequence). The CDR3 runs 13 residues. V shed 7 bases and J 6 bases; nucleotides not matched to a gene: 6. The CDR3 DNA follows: TGTGCCAGCAAGGACAGGGGACACGATGGCTACACCTTC. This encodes CASKDRGHDGYTF.

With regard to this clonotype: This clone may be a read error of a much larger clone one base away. CDR3 sequence (DNA): TGCAGCGTTGATGGTGGTAGCGGGAGGGAGTCCGAGCAGTACTTC. Translated: CSVDGGSGRESEQYF. This chain joins TRBV29-1 and TRBJ2-7; 11 nucleotides agree with TRBD2. Germline lookup yields CDR1 SQVTM and CDR2 ANQGSEA. The CDR3 spans 15 residues. J lost 6 bases, V lost 3 bases, and 10 bases had no gene match.

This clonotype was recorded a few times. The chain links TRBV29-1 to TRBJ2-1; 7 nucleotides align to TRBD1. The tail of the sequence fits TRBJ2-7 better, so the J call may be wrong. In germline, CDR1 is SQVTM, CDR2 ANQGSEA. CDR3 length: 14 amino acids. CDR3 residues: CSVGTASSYNEQYF. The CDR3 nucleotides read TGCAGCGTCGGGACAGCCAGCTCCTACAATGAGCAGTACTTC.

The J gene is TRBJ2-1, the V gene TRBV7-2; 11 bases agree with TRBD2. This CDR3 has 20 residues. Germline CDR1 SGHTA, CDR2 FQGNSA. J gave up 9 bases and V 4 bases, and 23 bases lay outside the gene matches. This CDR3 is CASSSEASGRTWGIRGEQFF. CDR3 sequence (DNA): TGTGCCAGCAGCTCAGAAGCTAGCGGGAGGACGTGGGGCATACGGGGTGAGCAGTTCTTC.